Sequencing of this T cell receptor beta chain was carried out in a study of CD8+ T cells in alopecia areata. This clone occurred once. The antigen remains unidentified. Reverse transcribed after extraction, RNA yielded cDNA as the sequencing template. The data were produced by immunoSEQ multiplex PCR, yet TCRdb's version contains in-frame clones alone and is incomplete. The table lists 93,000 or so clones, approximately 60% of them singletons. Study-level results: Higher clonality was seen in lesional scalp than in normal scalp, especially in alopecia totalis/universalis. Among patients, TCR sharing was less clear than in mice, a difference possibly due in part to HLA diversity in the patient population. Scalp sequencing captures resident alphabeta T cells of normal skin too.

Germline lookup yields CDR1 MNHEY and CDR2 SVGAGI. CDR3 size: 15 residues. After removal of 6 bases from V and 6 bases from J, the junction contained 10 bases not matched to a gene. Investigators sorted PBMCs to obtain both CD4+ and CD8+ T cells. This clonotype was sampled from a human donor in good health. The sample was CD4+ T cells sorted from blood. The chain couples TRBV6-5 to TRBJ1-2; 10 bases match TRBD1. CDR3 sequence reads: CASSSPGTGVHGYTF. The CDR3 region has the DNA TGTGCCAGCAGCTCCCCCGGGACAGGGGTTCATGGCTACACCTTC.